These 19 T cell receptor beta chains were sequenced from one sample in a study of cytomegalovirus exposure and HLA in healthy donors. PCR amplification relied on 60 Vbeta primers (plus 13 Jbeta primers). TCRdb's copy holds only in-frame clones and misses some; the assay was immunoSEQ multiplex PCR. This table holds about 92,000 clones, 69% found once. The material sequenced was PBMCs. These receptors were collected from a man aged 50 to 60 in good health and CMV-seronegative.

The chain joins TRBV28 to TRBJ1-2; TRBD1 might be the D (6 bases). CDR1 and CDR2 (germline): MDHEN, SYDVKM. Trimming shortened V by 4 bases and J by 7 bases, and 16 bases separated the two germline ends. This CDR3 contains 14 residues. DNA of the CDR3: TGTGCCAGCAGTTCTACAGGGACGAGTGGTGGCTACACCTTC. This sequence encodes CASSSTGTSGGYTF.

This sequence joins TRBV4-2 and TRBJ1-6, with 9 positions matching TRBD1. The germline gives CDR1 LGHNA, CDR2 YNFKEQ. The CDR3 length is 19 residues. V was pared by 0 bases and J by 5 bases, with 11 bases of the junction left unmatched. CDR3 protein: CASSQEPLRRDRDNSPLHF. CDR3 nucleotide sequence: TGTGCCAGCAGCCAAGAGCCCCTACGTCGGGACAGGGATAATTCACCCCTCCACTTT.

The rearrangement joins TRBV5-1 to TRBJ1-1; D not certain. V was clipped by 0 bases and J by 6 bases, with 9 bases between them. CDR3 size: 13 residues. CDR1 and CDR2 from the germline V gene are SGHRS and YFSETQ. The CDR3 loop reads CASSLGGSPEAFF. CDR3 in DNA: TGCGCCAGCAGCTTGGGAGGGTCCCCTGAAGCTTTCTTT.

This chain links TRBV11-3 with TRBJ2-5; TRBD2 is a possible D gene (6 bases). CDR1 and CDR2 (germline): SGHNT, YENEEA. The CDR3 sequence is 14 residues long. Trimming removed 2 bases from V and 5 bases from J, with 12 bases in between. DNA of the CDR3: TGTGCCAGCAGCTTACGGGAGCGGTTTGAGACCCAGTACTTC. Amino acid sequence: CASSLRERFETQYF.

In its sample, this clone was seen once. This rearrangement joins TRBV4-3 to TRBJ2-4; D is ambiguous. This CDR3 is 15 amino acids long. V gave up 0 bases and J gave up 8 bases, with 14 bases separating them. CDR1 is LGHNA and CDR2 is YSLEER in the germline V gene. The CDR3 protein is CASSQDPGSWDIQYF. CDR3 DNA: TGCGCCAGCAGCCAAGATCCCGGGTCCTGGGACATTCAGTACTTC.

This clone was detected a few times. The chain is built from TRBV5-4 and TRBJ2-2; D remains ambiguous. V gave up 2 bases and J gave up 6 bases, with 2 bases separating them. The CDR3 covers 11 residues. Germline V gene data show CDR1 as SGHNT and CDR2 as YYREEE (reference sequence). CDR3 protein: CASSFAGELFF. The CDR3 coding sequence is TGTGCCAGCAGCTTCGCCGGGGAGCTGTTTTTT. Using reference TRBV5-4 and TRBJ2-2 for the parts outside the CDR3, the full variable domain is ETGVTQSPTHLIKTRGQQVTLRCSSQSGHNTVSWYQQALGQGPQFIFQYYREEENGRGNFPPRFSGLQFPNYSSELNVNALELDDSALYLCASSFAGELFFGEGSRLTVL.

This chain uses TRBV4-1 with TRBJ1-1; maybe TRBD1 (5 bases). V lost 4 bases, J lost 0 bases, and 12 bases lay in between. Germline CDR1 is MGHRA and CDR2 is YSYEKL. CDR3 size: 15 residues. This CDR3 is CASSPGGELNTEAFF. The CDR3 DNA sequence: TGCGCCAGCAGCCCAGGAGGGGAATTGAACACTGAAGCTTTCTTT.

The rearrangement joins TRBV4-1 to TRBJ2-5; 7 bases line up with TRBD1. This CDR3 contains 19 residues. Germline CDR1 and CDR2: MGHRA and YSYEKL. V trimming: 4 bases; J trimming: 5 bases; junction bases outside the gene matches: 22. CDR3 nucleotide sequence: TGCGCCAGCAGCCGAAAAACCCAGGGAAGGGACAGAATAAAGGAGACCCAGTACTTC. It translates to CASSRKTQGRDRIKETQYF.

The CDR3 protein is CASLWQASTYEQYV. CDR3 sequence (DNA): TGTGCCAGCTTGTGGCAGGCGTCTACCTACGAGCAGTACGTC. This rearrangement joins TRBV11-1 to TRBJ2-7; D remains unclear. V was pared by 8 bases and J by 2 bases, with 16 bases between. The CDR3 extends over 14 amino acids. In germline, CDR1 is SGHAT, CDR2 FQDESV (reference sequence).

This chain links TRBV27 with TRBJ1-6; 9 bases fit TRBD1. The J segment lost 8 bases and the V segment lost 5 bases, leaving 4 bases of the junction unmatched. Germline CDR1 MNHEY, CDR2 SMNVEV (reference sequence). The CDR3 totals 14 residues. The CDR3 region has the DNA TGTGCCAGCAGTCAGAGGGACAGGGATTCACCCCTCCACTTT. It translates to CASSQRDRDSPLHF.

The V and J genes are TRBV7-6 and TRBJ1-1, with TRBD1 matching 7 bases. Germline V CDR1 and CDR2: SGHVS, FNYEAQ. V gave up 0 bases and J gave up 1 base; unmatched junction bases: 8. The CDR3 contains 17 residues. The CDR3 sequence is CASSLAVIGDRNTEAFF. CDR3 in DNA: TGTGCCAGCAGCTTAGCAGTAATAGGGGACAGGAACACTGAAGCTTTCTTT.

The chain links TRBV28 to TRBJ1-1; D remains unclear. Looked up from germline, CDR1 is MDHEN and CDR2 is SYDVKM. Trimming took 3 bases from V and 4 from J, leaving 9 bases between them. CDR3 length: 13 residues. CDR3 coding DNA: TGTGCCAGCAGTTTTTCCGCGGGCACTGAAGCTTTCTTT. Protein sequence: CASSFSAGTEAFF.

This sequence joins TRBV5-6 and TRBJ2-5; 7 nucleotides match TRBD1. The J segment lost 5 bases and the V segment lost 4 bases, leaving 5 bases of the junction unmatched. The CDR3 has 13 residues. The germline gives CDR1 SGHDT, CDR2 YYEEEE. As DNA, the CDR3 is TGTGCCAGCAGCCAGACAGGGCTCGAGACCCAGTACTTC. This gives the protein CASSQTGLETQYF.

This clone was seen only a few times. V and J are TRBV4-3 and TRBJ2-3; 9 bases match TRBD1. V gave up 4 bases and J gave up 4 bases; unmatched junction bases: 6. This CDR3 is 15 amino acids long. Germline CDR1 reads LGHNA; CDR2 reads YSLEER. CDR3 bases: TGCGCCAGCAGCCCTGGGACAGGGAGGGCAGATACGCAGTATTTT. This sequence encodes CASSPGTGRADTQYF.

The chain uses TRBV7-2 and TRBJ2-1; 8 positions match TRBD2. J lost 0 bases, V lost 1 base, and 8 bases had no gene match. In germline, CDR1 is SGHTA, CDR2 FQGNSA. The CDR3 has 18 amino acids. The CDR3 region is CASSLVYGSGNSYNEQFF. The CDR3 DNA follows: TGTGCCAGCAGCTTAGTATATGGTAGCGGGAACTCCTACAATGAGCAGTTCTTC.

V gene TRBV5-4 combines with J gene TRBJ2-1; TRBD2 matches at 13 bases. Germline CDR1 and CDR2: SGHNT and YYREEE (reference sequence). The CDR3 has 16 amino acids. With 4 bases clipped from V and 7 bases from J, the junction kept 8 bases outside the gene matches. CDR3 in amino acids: CASSAGLAGVGNEQFF. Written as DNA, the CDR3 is TGTGCCAGCAGCGCTGGACTAGCGGGGGTCGGGAATGAGCAGTTCTTC.

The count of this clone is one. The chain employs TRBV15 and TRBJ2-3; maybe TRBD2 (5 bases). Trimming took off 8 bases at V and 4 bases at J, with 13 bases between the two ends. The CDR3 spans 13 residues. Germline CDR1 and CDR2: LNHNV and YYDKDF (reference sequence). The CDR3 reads CATGPRGSDTQYF. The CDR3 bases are TGTGCCACCGGCCCCCGGGGTTCAGATACGCAGTATTTT.

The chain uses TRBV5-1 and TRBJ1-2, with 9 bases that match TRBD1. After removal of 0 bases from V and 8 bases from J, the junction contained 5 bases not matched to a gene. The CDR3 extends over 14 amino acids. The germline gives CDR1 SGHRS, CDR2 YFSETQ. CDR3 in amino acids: CASSLAGTGFGYTF. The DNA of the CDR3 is TGCGCCAGCAGCTTGGCCGGGACAGGGTTCGGCTACACCTTC.

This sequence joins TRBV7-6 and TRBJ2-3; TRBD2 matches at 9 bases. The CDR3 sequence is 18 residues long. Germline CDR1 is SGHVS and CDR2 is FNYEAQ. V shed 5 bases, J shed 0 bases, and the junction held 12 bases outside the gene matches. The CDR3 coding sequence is TGTGCCAGCAGCACGCGCGGTAGCGGGGGTACTAGCACAGATACGCAGTATTTT. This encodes CASSTRGSGGTSTDTQYF.